This T cell receptor (beta chain) was recovered during a study of T cell responses to AZD1222 COVID-19 vaccine. The V gene's germline CDR1 is SGHAT and CDR2 FQNNGV. The CDR3 covers 15 residues. Trimming took 2 bases from V and 4 from J, leaving 12 bases between them. Sequencing used immunoSEQ multiplex PCR; TCRdb keeps in-frame clones, though not all of them. Of tens of thousands of clones listed, approximately 90% were seen once; the top ten hold around 5.1%. This material consisted of peripheral blood, taken 28 days after the second dose of the MenACWY control vaccine. The rearrangement links TRBV11-2 to TRBJ1-3, with a possible D match to TRBD1 (5 bases). This sequence originates from an adult who received the MenACWY meningococcal vaccine as a control. The CDR3 DNA reads TGTGCCAGCAGCTTATTCCTTGGGGCGGGAAACACCATATATTTT. Protein: CASSLFLGAGNTIYF. Full variable domain (outside the CDR3, taken from reference TRBV11-2 and TRBJ1-3): EAGVAQSPRYKIIEKRQSVAFWCNPISGHATLYWYQQILGQGPKLLIQFQNNGVVDDSQLPKDRFSAERLKGVDSTLKIQPAKLEDSAVYLCASSLFLGAGNTIYFGEGSWLTVV.